This T cell receptor (beta chain) comes out of a study of blood T cell repertoires in COVID-19. Across the study: Nucleic acid was either cDNA or gDNA, and it came from T cells, B-cell-depleted T cells, or PBMCs.

Within the 2 weeks before study entry, each person in the exposed group met a COVID-19 case. Unmatched junction bases numbered 8, after V lost 6 bases and J lost 0 bases. The CDR3 contains 16 residues. Per the germline V gene, CDR1 is SNHLY and CDR2 is FYNNEI. Methods used by the authors: Estimates of nucleated cell counts were drawn from the amplification of reference gene primers. This table comes from immunoSEQ multiplex PCR, and its TCRdb copy is limited to in-frame clones, with some not included. V, J and clone size are those of that table, while D and trimming were read from the DNA. The sample has 200,000 to 250,000 clones; around four fifths are singletons.

This TCR was sampled from a middle-aged woman who had been exposed to COVID-19. The specimen sequenced was PBMCs or T cells enriched from blood (not recorded which). This sequence joins TRBV2 and TRBJ2-3, with 8 bases aligning to TRBD2. CDR3 sequence (DNA): TGTGCCAGCAGGCCGGGGGGGTCCTTTAGCACAGATACGCAGTATTTT. It encodes CASRPGGSFSTDTQYF.